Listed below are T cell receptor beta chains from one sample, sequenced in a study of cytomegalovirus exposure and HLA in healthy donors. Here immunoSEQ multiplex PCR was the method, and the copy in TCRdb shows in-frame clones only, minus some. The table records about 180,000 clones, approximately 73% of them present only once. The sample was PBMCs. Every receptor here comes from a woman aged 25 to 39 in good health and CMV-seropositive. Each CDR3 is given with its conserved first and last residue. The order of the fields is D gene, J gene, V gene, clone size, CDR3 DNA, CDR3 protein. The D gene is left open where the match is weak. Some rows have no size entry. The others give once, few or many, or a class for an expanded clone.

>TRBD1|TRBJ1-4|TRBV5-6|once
TGTGCCAGCAGCTTGACAGGGGTCACTAATGAAAAACTGTTTTTT
CASSLTGVTNEKLFF
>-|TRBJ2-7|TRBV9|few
TGTGCCAGCAGCGTAGCCGGGGGGCCCAACTACGAGCAGTACTTC
CASSVAGGPNYEQYF
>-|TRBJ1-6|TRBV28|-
TGTGCCAGCAGTTTACGGCAGGGGAATTCACCCCTCCACTTT
CASSLRQGNSPLHF
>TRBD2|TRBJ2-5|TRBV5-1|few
TGCGCCAGCAGCTTGGGGGGGACTAGCCCCCAAGAGACCCAGTACTTC
CASSLGGTSPQETQYF
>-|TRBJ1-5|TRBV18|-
TGTGCCAGCTCACCTTCAGGGGTAGGCAGTCAGCCCCAGCATTTT
CASSPSGVGSQPQHF
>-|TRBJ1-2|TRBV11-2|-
TGTGCCAGCAGCTTAAACTCTAACTATGGCTACACCTTC
CASSLNSNYGYTF
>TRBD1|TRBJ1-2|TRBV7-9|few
TGTGCCAGCAGCATTACAGGGGGCGCGAAGGGCTACACCTTC
CASSITGGAKGYTF
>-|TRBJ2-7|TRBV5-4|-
TGTGCCAGCAGCTTGAAGACAGGTCTCTCCTACGAGCAGTACTTC
CASSLKTGLSYEQYF
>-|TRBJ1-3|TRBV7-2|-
TGTGCCAGCAGCCCCTGGGCCGCCTCTGGAAACACCATATATTTT
CASSPWAASGNTIYF
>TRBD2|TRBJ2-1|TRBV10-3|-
TGTGCCATCAGTGAGGGGACCGAAGCGGGGGGGCCGCGAGAGCAGTTCTTC
CAISEGTEAGGPREQFF
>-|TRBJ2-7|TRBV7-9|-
TGTGCCAGCAGCGATGACAGAAACTCCTACGAGCAGTACTTC
CASSDDRNSYEQYF
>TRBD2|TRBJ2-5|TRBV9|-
TGTGCCAGCAGCCCCACCCCCGGGACTAGCGACGAAGAGACCCAGTACTTC
CASSPTPGTSDEETQYF
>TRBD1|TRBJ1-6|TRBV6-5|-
TGTGCCACCTCCCGGACAGGGATCAATTCACCCCTCCACTTT
CATSRTGINSPLHF
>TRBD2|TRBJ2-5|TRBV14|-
TGTGCCAGCAGCCTGGGGCGGGGGGGTCGAGAGACCCAGTACTTC
CASSLGRGGRETQYF
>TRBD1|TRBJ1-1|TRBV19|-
TGTGCCAGTATTGGACAGGGCCCTGAAGCTTTCTTT
CASIGQGPEAFF
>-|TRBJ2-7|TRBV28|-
TGTGCCAGCAGTTTATCGACGGGATTCTACGAGCAGTACTTC
CASSLSTGFYEQYF
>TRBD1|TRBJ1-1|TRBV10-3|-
TGTGCCAACAGACAGGGGGAGGACACTGAAGCTTTCTTT
CANRQGEDTEAFF
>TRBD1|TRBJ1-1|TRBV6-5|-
TGTGCCAGCCTCAGGGGGGTAAACACTGAAGCTTTCTTT
CASLRGVNTEAFF
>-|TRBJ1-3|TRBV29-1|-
TGCAGCGTTCGCAGGGTACCCTCTGGAAACACCATATATTTT
CSVRRVPSGNTIYF
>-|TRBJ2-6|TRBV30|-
TGTGCCTGCGACCGGAGCTCTGGGGCCAACGTCCTGACTTTC
CACDRSSGANVLTF
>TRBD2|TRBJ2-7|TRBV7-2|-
TGTGCCAGCAGCTTGGCGGGGGGGCCTGACGAGCAGTACTTC
CASSLAGGPDEQYF
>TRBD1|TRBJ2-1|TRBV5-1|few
TGCGCCAGCAGCTCCACCGGGACAGGCGCAATTGAGCAGTTCTTC
CASSSTGTGAIEQFF
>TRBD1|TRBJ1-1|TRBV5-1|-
TGCGCCAGCAGCTTACTCCGGACAGGGGGTATAAACACTGAAGCTTTCTTT
CASSLLRTGGINTEAFF
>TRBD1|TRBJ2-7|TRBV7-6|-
TGTGCCAGCAGCCAGTCAAGGGGGCTCGGGTACGAGCAGTACTTC
CASSQSRGLGYEQYF
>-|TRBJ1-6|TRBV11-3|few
TGTGCCAGCAGCTTAGCCCTGCAGGGGTATTCACCCCTCCACTTT
CASSLALQGYSPLHF
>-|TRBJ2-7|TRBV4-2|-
TGTGCCAGCAGCCAAGACGGTGGACAGTATTACGAGCAGTACTTC
CASSQDGGQYYEQYF
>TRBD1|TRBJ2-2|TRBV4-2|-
TGTGCCAGCAGCCCCCCCGGGACAGAGGCCGGGGAGCTGTTTTTT
CASSPPGTEAGELFF
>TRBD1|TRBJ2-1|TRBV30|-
TGTGCCTGGGCTACAGGGGTCGTGAACAATGAGCAGTTCTTC
CAWATGVVNNEQFF
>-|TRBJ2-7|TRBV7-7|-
TGTGCCAGCAGCTCAGGGGTCGGAATGGAGTACGAGCAGTACTTC
CASSSGVGMEYEQYF
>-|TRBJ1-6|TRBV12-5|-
TGTGCTAGTGGTTTGGGCGGGGTTAATTCACCCCTCCACTTT
CASGLGGVNSPLHF
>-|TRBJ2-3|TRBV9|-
TGTGCCAGCAGCGTAGGGGCATCCGATTGGACAGATACGCAGTATTTT
CASSVGASDWTDTQYF
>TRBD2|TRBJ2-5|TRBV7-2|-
TGTGCCAGCAGTTCCACCCCACTAGCGCAAGAGACCCAGTACTTC
CASSSTPLAQETQYF
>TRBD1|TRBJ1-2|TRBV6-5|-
TGTGCCAGCAGTTGGGGACAGGGGAATGGCTACACCTTC
CASSWGQGNGYTF
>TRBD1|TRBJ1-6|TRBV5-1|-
TGCGCCAGCAGCTTGGGACCCACCGGGACAGATAATTCACCCCTCCACTTT
CASSLGPTGTDNSPLHF
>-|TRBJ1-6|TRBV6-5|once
TGTGCCAGCAGTTACGACGGACTTAATTCACCCCTCCACTTT
CASSYDGLNSPLHF
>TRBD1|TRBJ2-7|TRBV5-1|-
TGCGCCAGCAGCTTGAATACAGGGGTGGCCGAGCAGTACTTC
CASSLNTGVAEQYF
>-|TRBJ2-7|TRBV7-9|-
TGTGCCAGCAGTTTCGGCGGGGCCAACCCCACCGAGCAGTACTTC
CASSFGGANPTEQYF
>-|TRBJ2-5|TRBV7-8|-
TGTGCCAGCAGCGTAAGCCAGGGTACCGAGACCCAGTACTTC
CASSVSQGTETQYF
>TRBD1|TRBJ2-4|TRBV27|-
TGTGCCAGCAGTCCTGGGACAGGGGGAAACATTCAGTACTTC
CASSPGTGGNIQYF
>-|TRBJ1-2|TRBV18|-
TGTGCCAGCTCACCAGCGGGGGAAAACTATGGCTACACCTTC
CASSPAGENYGYTF
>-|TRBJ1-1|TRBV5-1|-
TGCGCCAGCAGCTTGGAGCTAGCAGGGAGGACTGAAGCTTTCTTT
CASSLELAGRTEAFF
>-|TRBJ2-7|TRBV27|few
TGTGCCAGCAGTTTAGGGCGGGCCTCCTCCTACGAGCAGTACTTC
CASSLGRASSYEQYF
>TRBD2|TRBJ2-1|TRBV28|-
TGTGCCAGCAGCTCTCCGGGACTAGCAAACGATGAGCAGTTCTTC
CASSSPGLANDEQFF
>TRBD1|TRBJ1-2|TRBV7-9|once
TGTGCCTCCACCCAACAGGGGTCCTATGGCTACACCTTC
CASTQQGSYGYTF
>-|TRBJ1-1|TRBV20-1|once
TGCAGTGCTAGAGCCTTTGAAGCTTTCTTT
CSARAFEAFF
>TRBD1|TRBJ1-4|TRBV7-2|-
TGTGCCAGCGGTTTACAGGGGGCCGGAGAAAAACTGTTTTTT
CASGLQGAGEKLFF
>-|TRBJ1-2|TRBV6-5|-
TGTGCCAGCAGCTTTAACAGGGACCATGGCTACACCTTC
CASSFNRDHGYTF
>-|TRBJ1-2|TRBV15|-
TGTGCCACCAGCAGAGAGAGAGCTAACTATGGCTACACCTTC
CATSRERANYGYTF
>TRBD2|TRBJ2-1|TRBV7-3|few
TGTGCCAGCAGCCCAAGGTCCGCGGGGGGGCACAATGAGCAGTTCTTC
CASSPRSAGGHNEQFF
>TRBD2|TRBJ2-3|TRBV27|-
TGTGCCAGCACCGCACCCCGGGAGGGAGCGAGCACAGATACGCAGTATTTT
CASTAPREGASTDTQYF
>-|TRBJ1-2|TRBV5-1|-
TGCGCCAGCAGCTTGGCCCCGGGGAGTAACTATGGCTACACCTTC
CASSLAPGSNYGYTF
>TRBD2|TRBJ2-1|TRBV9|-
TGTGCCAGCAGTAGCGGGGGGGCCGTGAATGAGCAGTTCTTC
CASSSGGAVNEQFF